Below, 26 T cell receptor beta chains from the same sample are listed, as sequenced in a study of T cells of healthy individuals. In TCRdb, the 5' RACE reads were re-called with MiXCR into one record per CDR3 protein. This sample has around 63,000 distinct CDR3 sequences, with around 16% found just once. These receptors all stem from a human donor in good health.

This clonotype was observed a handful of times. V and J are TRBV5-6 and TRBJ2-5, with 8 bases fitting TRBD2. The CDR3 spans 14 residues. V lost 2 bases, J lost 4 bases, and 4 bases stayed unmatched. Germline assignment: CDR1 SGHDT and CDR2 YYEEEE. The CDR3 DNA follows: TGTGCCAGCAGCTTCAGCGGGGGTCCAGAGACCCAGTACTTC. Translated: CASSFSGGPETQYF.

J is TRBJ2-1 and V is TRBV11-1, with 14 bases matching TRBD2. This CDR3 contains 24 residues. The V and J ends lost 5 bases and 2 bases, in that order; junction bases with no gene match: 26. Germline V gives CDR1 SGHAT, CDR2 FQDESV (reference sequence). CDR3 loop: CASSRPRTETGTSGSRYTYNEQFF. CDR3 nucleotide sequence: TGTGCCAGCAGCCGCCCAAGAACCGAGACCGGGACTAGCGGGAGCCGGTACACCTACAATGAGCAGTTCTTC.

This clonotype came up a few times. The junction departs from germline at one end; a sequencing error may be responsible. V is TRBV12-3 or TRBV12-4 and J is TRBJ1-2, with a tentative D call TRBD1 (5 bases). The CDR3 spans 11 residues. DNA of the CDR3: TGTGCCAGCAGCCCCCTGGGGGTTTTCGCCTTC. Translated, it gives CASSPLGVFAF.

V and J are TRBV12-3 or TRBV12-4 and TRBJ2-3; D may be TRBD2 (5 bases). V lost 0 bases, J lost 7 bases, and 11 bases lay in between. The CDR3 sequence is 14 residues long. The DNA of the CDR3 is TGTGCCAGCAGTTTAGCGCGGGTTGCAAATACGCAGTATTTT. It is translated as CASSLARVANTQYF.

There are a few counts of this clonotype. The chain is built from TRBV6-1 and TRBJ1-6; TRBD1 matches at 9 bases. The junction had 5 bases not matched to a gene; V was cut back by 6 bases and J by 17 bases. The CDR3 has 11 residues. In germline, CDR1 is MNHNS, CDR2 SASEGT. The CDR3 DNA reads TGTGCCAGCAGGTGGGACAGGGAGGTCCACTTT. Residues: CASRWDREVHF.

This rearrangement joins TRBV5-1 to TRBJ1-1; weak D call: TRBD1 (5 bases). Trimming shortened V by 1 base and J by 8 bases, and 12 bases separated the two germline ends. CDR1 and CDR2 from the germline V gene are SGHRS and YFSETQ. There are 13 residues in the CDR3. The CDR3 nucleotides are TGCGCCAGCAGCTTGATGGGGGACTCGGAAGCTTTCTTT. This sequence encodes CASSLMGDSEAFF. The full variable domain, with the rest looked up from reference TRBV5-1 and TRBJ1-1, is KAGVTQTPRYLIKTRGQQVTLSCSPISGHRSVSWYQQTPGQGLQFLFEYFSETQRNKGNFPGRFSGRQFSNSRSEMNVSTLELGDSALYLCASSLMGDSEAFFGQGTRLTVV.

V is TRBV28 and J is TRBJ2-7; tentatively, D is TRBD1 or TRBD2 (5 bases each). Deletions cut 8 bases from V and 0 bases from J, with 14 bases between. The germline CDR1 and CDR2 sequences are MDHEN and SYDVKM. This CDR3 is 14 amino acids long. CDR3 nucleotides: TGTGCCAGCTCCGCTCGGGGCAGCTCCTACGAGCAGTACTTC. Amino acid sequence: CASSARGSSYEQYF.

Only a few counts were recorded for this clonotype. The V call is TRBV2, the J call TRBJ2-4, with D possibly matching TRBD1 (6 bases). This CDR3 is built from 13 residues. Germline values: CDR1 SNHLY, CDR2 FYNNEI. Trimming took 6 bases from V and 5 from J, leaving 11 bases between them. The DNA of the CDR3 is TGTGCCAGCAGCCGGACAGAACAAAACATTCAGTACTTC. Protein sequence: CASSRTEQNIQYF.

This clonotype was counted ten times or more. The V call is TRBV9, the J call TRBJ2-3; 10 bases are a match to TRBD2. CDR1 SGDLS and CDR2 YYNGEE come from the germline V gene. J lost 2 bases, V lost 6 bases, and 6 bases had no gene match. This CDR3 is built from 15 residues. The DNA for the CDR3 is TGTGCCAGCACCTCTAGCGGGGGCCCCACAGATACGCAGTATTTT. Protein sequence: CASTSSGGPTDTQYF.

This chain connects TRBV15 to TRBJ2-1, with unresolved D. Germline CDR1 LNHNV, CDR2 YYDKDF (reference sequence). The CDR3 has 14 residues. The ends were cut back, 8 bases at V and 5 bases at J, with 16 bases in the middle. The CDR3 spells CATQVQEINNEQFF. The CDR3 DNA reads TGTGCCACCCAGGTTCAGGAGATAAACAATGAGCAGTTCTTC.

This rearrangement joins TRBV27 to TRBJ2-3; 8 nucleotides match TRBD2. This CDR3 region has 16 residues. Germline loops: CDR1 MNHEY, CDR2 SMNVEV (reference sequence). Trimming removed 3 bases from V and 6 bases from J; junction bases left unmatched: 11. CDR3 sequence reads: CASSFQAGASADTQYF. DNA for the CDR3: TGTGCCAGCAGTTTTCAAGCGGGGGCTTCGGCTGATACGCAGTATTTT.

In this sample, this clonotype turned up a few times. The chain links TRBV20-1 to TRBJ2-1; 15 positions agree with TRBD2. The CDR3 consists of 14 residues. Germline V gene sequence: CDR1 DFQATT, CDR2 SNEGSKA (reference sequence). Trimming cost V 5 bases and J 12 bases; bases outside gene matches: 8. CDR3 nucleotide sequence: TGCAGTGCTTATCGGACTAGCGGGGGGGCAGGGCAGTTCTTC. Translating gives CSAYRTSGGAGQFF.

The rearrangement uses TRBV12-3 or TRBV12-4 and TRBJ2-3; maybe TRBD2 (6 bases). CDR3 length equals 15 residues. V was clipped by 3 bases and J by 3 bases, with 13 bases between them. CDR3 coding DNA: TGTGCCAGCAGTTTTCGCGGGATCGTGACAGATACGCAGTATTTT. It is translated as CASSFRGIVTDTQYF.

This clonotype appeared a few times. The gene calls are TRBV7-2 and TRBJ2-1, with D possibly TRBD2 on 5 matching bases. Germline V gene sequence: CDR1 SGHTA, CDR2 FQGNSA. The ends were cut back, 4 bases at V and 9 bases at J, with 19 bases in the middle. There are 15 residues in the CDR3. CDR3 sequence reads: CASSSIGGTSSEQFF. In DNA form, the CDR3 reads TGTGCCAGCAGCTCAATTGGAGGAACTAGTTCTGAGCAGTTCTTC. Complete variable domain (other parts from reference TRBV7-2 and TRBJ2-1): GAGVSQSPSNKVTEKGKDVELRCDPISGHTALYWYRQSLGQGLEFLIYFQGNSAPDKSGLPSDRFSAERTGGSVSTLTIQRTQQEDSAVYLCASSSIGGTSSEQFFGPGTRLTVL.

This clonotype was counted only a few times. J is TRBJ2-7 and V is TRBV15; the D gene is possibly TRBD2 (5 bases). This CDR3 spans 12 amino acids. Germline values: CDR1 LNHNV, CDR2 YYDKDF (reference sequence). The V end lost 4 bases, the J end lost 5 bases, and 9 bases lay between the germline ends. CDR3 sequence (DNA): TGTGCCACCAGCAATTCCGGGAACGAGCAGTACTTC. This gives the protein CATSNSGNEQYF.

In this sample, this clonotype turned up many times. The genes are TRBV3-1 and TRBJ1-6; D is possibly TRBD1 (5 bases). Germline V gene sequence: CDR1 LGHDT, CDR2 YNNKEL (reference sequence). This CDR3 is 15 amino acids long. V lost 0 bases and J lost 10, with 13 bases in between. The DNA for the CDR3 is TGTGCCAGCAGCCAAGATCCCACAGGTTCATCACCCCTCCACTTT. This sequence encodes CASSQDPTGSSPLHF. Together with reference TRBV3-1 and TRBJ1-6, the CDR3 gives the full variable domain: DTAVSQTPKYLVTQMGNDKSIKCEQNLGHDTMYWYKQDSKKFLKIMFSYNNKELIINETVPNRFSPKSPDKAHLNLHINSLELGDSAVYFCASSQDPTGSSPLHFGNGTRLTVT.

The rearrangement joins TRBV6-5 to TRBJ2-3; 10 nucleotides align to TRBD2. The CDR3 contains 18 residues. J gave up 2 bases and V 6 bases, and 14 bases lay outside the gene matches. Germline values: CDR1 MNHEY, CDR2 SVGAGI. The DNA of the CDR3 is TGTGCCAGCAGAAGCATGGGGGGGCTAGCGGGAGTCACAGATACGCAGTATTTT. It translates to CASRSMGGLAGVTDTQYF.

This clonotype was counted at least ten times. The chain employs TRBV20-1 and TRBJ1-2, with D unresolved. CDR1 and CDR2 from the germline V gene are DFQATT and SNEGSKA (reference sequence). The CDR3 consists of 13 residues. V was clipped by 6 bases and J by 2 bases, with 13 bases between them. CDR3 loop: CSAPQDFNYGYTF. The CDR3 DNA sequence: TGCAGTGCCCCCCAGGACTTCAACTATGGCTACACCTTC.

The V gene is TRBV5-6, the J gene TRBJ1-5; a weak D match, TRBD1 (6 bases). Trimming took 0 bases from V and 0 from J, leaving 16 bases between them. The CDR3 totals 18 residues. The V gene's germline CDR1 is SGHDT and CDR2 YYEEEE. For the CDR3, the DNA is TGTGCCAGCAGCTTGGGGGGGCTGGACAGTGTTAGCAATCAGCCCCAGCATTTT. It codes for CASSLGGLDSVSNQPQHF.

The DNA for the CDR3 is TGCGCCAGCAAGCGTTATTGGGCGAATCGGCTTGGCGGGGAGCTGTTTTTT. Protein sequence: CASKRYWANRLGGELFF. The chain couples TRBV23-1 to TRBJ2-2; D uncertain. TRBV23-1 is classed as an ORF, of uncertain function. The CDR3 has 17 amino acids. V was cut by 7 bases and J by 7 bases, with 25 bases left in between.

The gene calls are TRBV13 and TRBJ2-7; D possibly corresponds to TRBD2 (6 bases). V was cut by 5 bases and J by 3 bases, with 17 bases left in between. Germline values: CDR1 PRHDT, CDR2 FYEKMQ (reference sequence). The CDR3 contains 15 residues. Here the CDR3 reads CASSPGGSSFYEQYF. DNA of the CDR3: TGTGCCAGCAGCCCCGGGGGTAGCAGCTTCTACGAGCAGTACTTC.

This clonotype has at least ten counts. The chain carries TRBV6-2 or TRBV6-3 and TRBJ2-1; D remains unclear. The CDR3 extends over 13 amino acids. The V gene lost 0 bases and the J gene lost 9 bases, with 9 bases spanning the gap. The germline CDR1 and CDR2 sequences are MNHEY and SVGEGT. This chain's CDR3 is CASSYSWGIEQFF. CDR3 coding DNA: TGTGCCAGCAGTTACTCGTGGGGAATTGAGCAGTTCTTC.

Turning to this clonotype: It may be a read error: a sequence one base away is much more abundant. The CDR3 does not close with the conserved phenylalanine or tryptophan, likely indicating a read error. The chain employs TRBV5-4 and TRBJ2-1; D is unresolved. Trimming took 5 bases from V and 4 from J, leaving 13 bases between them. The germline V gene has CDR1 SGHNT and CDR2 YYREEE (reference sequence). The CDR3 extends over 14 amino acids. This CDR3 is CASRAPDGYNEQFL. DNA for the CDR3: TGTGCCAGCAGGGCGCCCGACGGGTACAATGAGCAGTTCCTC.

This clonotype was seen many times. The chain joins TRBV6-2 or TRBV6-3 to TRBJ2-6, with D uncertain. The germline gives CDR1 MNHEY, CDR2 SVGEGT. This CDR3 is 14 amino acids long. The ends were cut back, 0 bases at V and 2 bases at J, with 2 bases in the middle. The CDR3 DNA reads TGTGCCAGCAGTTACTCTCCTGGGGCCAACGTCCTGACTTTC. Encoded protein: CASSYSPGANVLTF.

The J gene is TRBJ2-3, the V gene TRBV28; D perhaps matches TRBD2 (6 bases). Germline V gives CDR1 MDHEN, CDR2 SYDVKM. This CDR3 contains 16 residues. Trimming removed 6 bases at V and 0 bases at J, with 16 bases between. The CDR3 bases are TGTGCCAGCAGACTTCCAGGGACTGGAAGCACAGATACGCAGTATTTT. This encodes CASRLPGTGSTDTQYF. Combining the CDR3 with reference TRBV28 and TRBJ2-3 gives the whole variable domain DVKVTQSSRYLVKRTGEKVFLECVQDMDHENMFWYRQDPGLGLRLIYFSYDVKMKEKGDIPEGYSVSREKKERFSLILESASTNQTSMYLCASRLPGTGSTDTQYFGPGTRLTVL.

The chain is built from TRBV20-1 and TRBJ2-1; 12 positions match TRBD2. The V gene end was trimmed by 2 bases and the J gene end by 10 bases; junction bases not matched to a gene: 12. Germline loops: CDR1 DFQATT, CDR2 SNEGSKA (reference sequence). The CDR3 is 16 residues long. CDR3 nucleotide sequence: TGCAGTGCTAGAACCTCCGGTCTAGCGGGGGGGAGGGAGCAGTTCTTC. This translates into CSARTSGLAGGREQFF.